Presented here are 21 T cell receptor beta chains from one specimen sequenced in a study of T cell responses to AZD1222 COVID-19 vaccine. Repertoires were generated with immunoSEQ multiplex PCR, while TCRdb's copy carries only in-frame clones and drops some. The sample has over 80,000 clones, more than 85% seen once; the top ten hold roughly 8%. Sequences were derived from peripheral blood, sampled 28 days after the second AZD1222 dose. All receptors derive from an adult who received the AZD1222 COVID-19 vaccine.

The chain is built from TRBV28 and TRBJ2-2, with a tentative D call TRBD2 (6 bases). The V end was cut by 6 bases, the J end by 1 base, with 15 bases between. Germline V CDR1 and CDR2: MDHEN, SYDVKM. The CDR3 has 16 residues. The chain's CDR3 is CASSLPGTVNTGELFF. DNA for the CDR3: TGTGCCAGCAGCCTCCCCGGGACTGTGAACACCGGGGAGCTGTTTTTT.

The rearrangement uses TRBV19 and TRBJ2-1; TRBD2 matches at 8 bases. The length of the CDR3 is 13 residues. With 8 bases clipped from V and 9 bases from J, the junction kept 9 bases outside the gene matches. Looked up from germline, CDR1 is LNHDA and CDR2 is SQIVND (reference sequence). CDR3 bases: TGTGCCAGTCGTAGCGGGAACAGGGCTGAGCAGTTCTTC. Its protein is CASRSGNRAEQFF. The full variable domain, its missing parts supplied by reference TRBV19 and TRBJ2-1, is DGGITQSPKYLFRKEGQNVTLSCEQNLNHDAMYWYRQDPGQGLRLIYYSQIVNDFQKGDIAEGYSVSREKKESFPLTVTSAQKNPTAFYLCASRSGNRAEQFFGPGTRLTVL.

The chain recombines TRBV7-2 with TRBJ1-5; D remains ambiguous. The V and J ends lost 0 bases and 0 bases respectively, with 9 bases between them. The CDR3 runs 16 residues. Germline CDR1 SGHTA, CDR2 FQGNSA. The CDR3, as DNA: TGTGCCAGCAGCTTAGCGGGCACGGATAGCAATCAGCCCCAGCATTTT. Encoded protein: CASSLAGTDSNQPQHF. Based on the CDR3 plus reference TRBV7-2 and TRBJ1-5, the full variable domain is GAGVSQSPSNKVTEKGKDVELRCDPISGHTALYWYRQSLGQGLEFLIYFQGNSAPDKSGLPSDRFSAERTGGSVSTLTIQRTQQEDSAVYLCASSLAGTDSNQPQHFGDGTRLSIL.

The chain carries TRBV7-8 and TRBJ2-5, with D uncertain. V was shortened by 5 bases and J by 2 bases, with 9 bases between the two germline ends. The CDR3 consists of 13 residues. CDR1 SGHVS and CDR2 FQNEAQ come from the germline V gene. The CDR3 DNA reads as TGTGCCAGCAGCCGTAGTCCACAAGAGACCCAGTACTTC. This gives the protein CASSRSPQETQYF.

The rearrangement joins TRBV28 to TRBJ1-2, with 8 bases lining up with TRBD1. The V and J ends lost 6 bases and 4 bases, in that order; junction bases with no gene match: 7. Germline CDR1 and CDR2: MDHEN and SYDVKM. This CDR3 is 14 amino acids long. CDR3 DNA sequence: TGTGCCAGCAGCCCCGGACAGGGAGTCTATGGCTACACCTTC. As protein: CASSPGQGVYGYTF.

The chain has TRBV9 and TRBJ2-2; D is unclear. Germline assignment: CDR1 SGDLS and CDR2 YYNGEE. V was shortened by 3 bases and J by 6 bases, with 6 bases between the two germline ends. CDR3 length: 12 amino acids. CDR3 nucleotide sequence: TGTGCCAGCAGCGCCCCCCCCGGGGAGCTGTTTTTT. Amino acids: CASSAPPGELFF.

The CDR3 DNA reads TGCAGCGTAAAGGGACTAGCGGGAGATACGCAGTATTTT. Amino acid sequence: CSVKGLAGDTQYF. The V and J genes are TRBV29-1 and TRBJ2-3; 12 nucleotides line up with TRBD2. V shed 6 bases, J shed 5 bases, and the junction held 3 bases outside the gene matches. CDR1 and CDR2 from the germline V gene are SQVTM and ANQGSEA. This CDR3 comprises 13 residues.

This clone came up a few times. This chain connects TRBV24-1 to TRBJ2-2; no reliable D call. With 5 bases removed from V and 6 bases from J, the gap between germline ends came to 18 bases. Germline values: CDR1 KGHDR, CDR2 SFDVKD. The CDR3 extends over 16 amino acids. CDR3: CATSAPLGPRSGELFF. In DNA form, the CDR3 reads TGTGCCACCAGTGCCCCTCTGGGCCCGAGGTCCGGGGAGCTGTTTTTT.

This chain joins TRBV6-2 or TRBV6-3 and TRBJ2-2, with unresolved D. The V and J ends lost 2 bases and 5 bases respectively, with 3 bases between them. CDR1 and CDR2 from the germline V gene are MNHEY and SVGEGT. The CDR3 extends over 12 amino acids. The CDR3 spells CASSYGTGELFF. The CDR3 DNA sequence: TGTGCCAGCAGTTACGGGACCGGGGAGCTGTTTTTT.

The chain links TRBV5-1 to TRBJ1-1; D not certain. Germline V gene lookup returns CDR1 SGHRS and CDR2 YFSETQ. The V gene lost 4 bases and the J gene lost 1 base, with 8 bases spanning the gap. CDR3 length: 13 residues. This CDR3 reads CASSVDGNTEAFF. The CDR3, as DNA: TGCGCCAGCAGCGTGGACGGGAACACTGAAGCTTTCTTT.

The chain recombines TRBV29-1 with TRBJ2-1; 11 bases align to TRBD2. Germline V lookup: CDR1 SQVTM, CDR2 ANQGSEA. The CDR3 covers 12 residues. CDR3 region: CCMLAGGREQFF. For the CDR3, the DNA is TGCTGTATGCTAGCGGGAGGTCGGGAGCAGTTCTTC.

The chain uses TRBV4-3 and TRBJ2-1; unclear D gene. Per germline, CDR1 LGHNA and CDR2 YSLEER. The CDR3 runs 14 residues. The V end lost 1 base, the J end lost 4 bases, and 8 bases lay between the germline ends. CDR3 nucleotides: TGCGCCAGCAGCCAAGGGAGCAATTACAATGAGCAGTTCTTC. This encodes CASSQGSNYNEQFF.

The CDR3 sequence: CASSVPSGSSYNEQFF. The CDR3 bases are TGTGCCAGCAGCGTACCTAGCGGTAGCTCCTACAATGAGCAGTTCTTC. J is TRBJ2-1 and V is TRBV9, with 7 positions matching TRBD2. The CDR3 runs to 16 residues. Germline V lookup: CDR1 SGDLS, CDR2 YYNGEE. J was trimmed by 0 bases and V by 1 base; bases with no gene match: 4.

CDR3 sequence reads: CASSRGGAGYNEQFF. In nucleotides, the CDR3 is TGTGCCAGCAGTAGGGGTGGGGCAGGCTACAATGAGCAGTTCTTC. The V and J genes are TRBV28 and TRBJ2-1, with a tentative D call TRBD1 (5 bases). Germline V CDR1 and CDR2: MDHEN, SYDVKM. The CDR3 totals 15 residues. V lost 5 bases to trimming and J lost 3 bases, with 14 bases between them.

This clone was detected only a few times. Distinct nucleotide sequences in the sample also encode this CDR3. The V and J genes are TRBV18 and TRBJ1-5; no clear D. Germline-derived CDR1 and CDR2 are KGHSH and LQKENI. The CDR3 consists of 13 residues. Trimming shortened V by 2 bases and J by 6 bases, and 8 bases separated the two germline ends. Here the CDR3 reads CASSPGEGQPQHF. CDR3 coding DNA: TGTGCCAGCTCACCAGGGGAAGGTCAGCCCCAGCATTTT.

The CDR3 sequence is CASSPTENYGYTF. CDR3 sequence (DNA): TGTGCCAGCAGCCCGACAGAGAACTATGGCTACACCTTC. J is TRBJ1-2 and V is TRBV3-1 (or the pseudogene TRBV3-2), with D possibly TRBD1 on 5 matching bases. The CDR3 contains 13 residues. V lost 4 bases and J lost 2, with 8 bases in between. Per the germline V gene, CDR1 is LGHDT and CDR2 is YNNKEL (reference sequence).

The V and J genes are TRBV3-1 (or the pseudogene TRBV3-2) and TRBJ1-2; D is ambiguous. The V gene's germline CDR1 is LGHDT and CDR2 YNNKEL (reference sequence). CDR3 length equals 15 residues. V lost 0 bases to trimming and J lost 4 bases, with 12 bases between them. The CDR3 is CASSQDRITFYGYTF. The CDR3 DNA reads TGTGCCAGCAGCCAAGATCGCATAACGTTCTATGGCTACACCTTC.

This sequence joins TRBV14 and TRBJ1-1, with 8 positions matching TRBD1. V was clipped by 3 bases and J by 6 bases; unmatched bases: 6. CDR3 length: 14 amino acids. Germline V lookup: CDR1 SGHDN, CDR2 FVKESK. CDR3 region: CASSQLTGASEAFF. For the CDR3, the DNA is TGTGCCAGCAGCCAGCTGACAGGGGCGTCTGAAGCTTTCTTT.

V and J are TRBV7-9 and TRBJ1-5; TRBD1 agrees at 7 bases. From germline, CDR1 is SEHNR and CDR2 FQNEAQ (reference sequence). V was clipped by 5 bases and J by 7 bases; unmatched bases: 17. The CDR3 has 17 residues. This CDR3 reads CASSIGLDRPPGQPQHF. The DNA of the CDR3 is TGTGCCAGCAGCATAGGCCTGGACAGGCCCCCGGGACAGCCCCAGCATTTT. The full variable domain, its missing parts supplied by reference TRBV7-9 and TRBJ1-5, is DTGVSQNPRHKITKRGQNVTFRCDPISEHNRLYWYRQTLGQGPEFLTYFQNEAQLEKSRLLSDRFSAERPKGSFSTLEIQRTEQGDSAMYLCASSIGLDRPPGQPQHFGDGTRLSIL.

The chain carries TRBV29-1 and TRBJ1-5, with a tentative D call TRBD1 (6 bases). The CDR3 is 18 amino acids. Germline-derived CDR1 and CDR2 are SQVTM and ANQGSEA. V was cut by 0 bases and J by 2 bases, with 20 bases left in between. As DNA, the CDR3 is TGCAGCGTTGAAGACAGGGACATAGTATGTTTCGGCAATCAGCCCCAGCATTTT. This encodes CSVEDRDIVCFGNQPQHF.

CDR3 residues: CAEPAAETGELFF. The DNA of the CDR3 is TGTGCCGAACCGGCCGCGGAGACCGGGGAGCTGTTTTTT. The chain uses TRBV7-2 and TRBJ2-2; D gene unclear. There are 13 residues in the CDR3. Germline-derived CDR1 and CDR2 are SGHTA and FQGNSA. The ends were cut back, 11 bases at V and 5 bases at J, with 15 bases in the middle. Variable domain in full (rest from reference TRBV7-2 and TRBJ2-2): GAGVSQSPSNKVTEKGKDVELRCDPISGHTALYWYRQSLGQGLEFLIYFQGNSAPDKSGLPSDRFSAERTGGSVSTLTIQRTQQEDSAVYLCAEPAAETGELFFGEGSRLTVL.